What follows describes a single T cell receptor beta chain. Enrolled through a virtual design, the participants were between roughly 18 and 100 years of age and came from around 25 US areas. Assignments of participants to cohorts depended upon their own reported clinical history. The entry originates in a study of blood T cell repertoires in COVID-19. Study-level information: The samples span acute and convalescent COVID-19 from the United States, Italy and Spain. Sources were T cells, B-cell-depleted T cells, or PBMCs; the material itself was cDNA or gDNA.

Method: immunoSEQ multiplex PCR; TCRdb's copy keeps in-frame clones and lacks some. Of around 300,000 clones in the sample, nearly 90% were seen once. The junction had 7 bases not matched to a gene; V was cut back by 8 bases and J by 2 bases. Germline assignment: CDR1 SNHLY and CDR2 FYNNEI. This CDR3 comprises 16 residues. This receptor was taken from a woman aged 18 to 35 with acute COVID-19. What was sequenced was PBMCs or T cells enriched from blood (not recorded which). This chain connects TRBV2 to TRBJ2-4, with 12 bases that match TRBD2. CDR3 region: CASPRLAGDPKNIQYF. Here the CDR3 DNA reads TGTGCCAGCCCCCGACTAGCGGGAGACCCCAAAAACATTCAGTACTTC.